The clone carrying this TCR beta chain has at least ten counts. This sample was taken from a study of T cells in Graves' hyperthyroidism and ophthalmopathy. For the study at large: Staff took peripheral blood when the initial diagnosis was made, before any treatment began.

Amplification of TCR beta CDR3 regions was performed using RNA transcripts as template. The TCR CDR3 was amplified in a first-round RT-PCR using the HTBI primer set. TCRdb fed the multiplex PCR reads into MiXCR, producing one record per CDR3 protein. The sample records about 180,000 distinct CDR3 sequences, approximately 9% being singletons. The CDR3 spans 14 residues. V shed 4 bases and J 7 bases; nucleotides not matched to a gene: 3. Germline CDR1 is SQVTM and CDR2 is ANQGSEA. Diagnoses were made from clinical symptoms, serum measures (thyroxine and TRAb), thyroid ultrasound and orbital computed tomography.

The sequence came from a woman aged 18-29 years with Graves' hyperthyroidism that later progressed to Graves' ophthalmopathy. The V and J genes are TRBV29-1 and TRBJ2-2; 13 positions agree with TRBD2. The specimen was blood. The chain's CDR3 is CSVALAGGIGELFF. In DNA, the CDR3 is TGCAGCGTTGCACTAGCGGGAGGGATCGGGGAGCTGTTTTTT.